Detailed here is one T cell receptor (beta chain). The sample comes from a study of control samples from healthy donors and cancer patients. Only in-frame clones appear in the TCRdb table, and some are missing; sequencing was by immunoSEQ multiplex PCR. The repertoire holds under 450,000 clones, with 75% to 95% as singletons. Trimming cost V 3 bases and J 6 bases; bases outside gene matches: 8. CDR3 size: 15 residues. In germline, CDR1 is SNHLY, CDR2 FYNNEI. The chain has TRBV2 and TRBJ1-2; 9 bases are a match to TRBD1. This TCR was sampled from a man aged 40-50 years with head and neck cancer. What was sequenced was PBMCs. CDR3 DNA: TGTGCCAGCAGTGATGGGAGGACAGGGGAACATGGCTACACCTTC. This translates into CASSDGRTGEHGYTF.